Each of the 6 T cell receptor beta chains below was sequenced from the same sample in a study of spatial heterogeneity in lung cancer. Specified time point: sample taken at primary tumor resection. Study results and caveats: How many expanded intratumoral alpha and beta TCRs were present tracked the tumor mutation count, which was a count of nonsynonymous mutations.

For these TCRs, the target antigens are not known. One entry per CDR3 protein, called by TCRdb with MiXCR from the 5' RACE reads. The sample carries 7,500 to 9,500 distinct CDR3 sequences, 5.5% to 7.5% recorded once. The material was lung tumor tissue, obtained at surgery. Every receptor here comes from a male donor with early-stage non-small cell lung cancer.

By sample share, this clonotype is medium-sized. The gene calls are TRBV7-9 and TRBJ2-3; 7 nucleotides agree with TRBD2. The germline CDR1 and CDR2 sequences are SEHNR and FQNEAQ (reference sequence). J lost 2 bases, V lost 1 base, and 9 bases had no gene match. This CDR3 region has 17 residues. The CDR3, as DNA: TGTGCCAGCAGCTTAGGGGGAGGGATTTCCTACACAGATACGCAGTATTTT. Its protein is CASSLGGGISYTDTQYF.

There are many counts of this clonotype. The chain combines TRBV6-5 with TRBJ1-2; no reliable D call. The length of the CDR3 is 12 residues. Germline V gene data show CDR1 as MNHEY and CDR2 as SVGAGI. The CDR3 loop reads CATRDSNYGYTF. In nucleotides, the CDR3 is TGTGCAACCCGGGATTCAAACTATGGCTACACCTTC.

This clonotype has more than one count but fewer than ten. The V gene is TRBV20-1, the J gene TRBJ1-2; 8 bases are a match to TRBD1. The V and J ends lost 7 bases and 2 bases, in that order; junction bases with no gene match: 6. Germline V gene lookup returns CDR1 DFQATT and CDR2 SNEGSKA (reference sequence). CDR3 length: 13 residues. CDR3 DNA: TGCAGTGGTACAGGGGGACCCAACTATGGCTACACCTTC. Amino acid sequence: CSGTGGPNYGYTF.

To note about this clonotype: A much bigger clone sits one base away, suggesting this may be a read error. This chain uses TRBV7-2 with TRBJ1-6; no definite D call. Germline V CDR1 and CDR2: SGHTA, FQGNSA. The ends were cut back, 5 bases at V and 15 bases at J, with 11 bases in the middle. The CDR3 covers 11 residues. CDR3 region: CASSRTEDLHF. The CDR3 region has the DNA TGTGCCAGCAGCCGGACGGAGGACCTCCACTTT.

This clonotype came up many times. Germline and junction disagree at one end, which may indicate a read error. This chain connects TRBV23-1 to TRBJ2-7, with D unresolved. TRBV23-1 is treated as an ORF (open reading frame) with a function not yet certain. The CDR3 contains 15 residues. The DNA of the CDR3 is TGCGCCAGCAGTCAATTACCTCCGCCAAGCGACGGTCCTGACTTC. Translated, it gives CASSQLPPPSDGPDF.

This clonotype is termed medium-sized (0.01 to 0.1%). The chain carries TRBV6-6 and TRBJ2-7; D call uncertain. Trimming left V 10 bases short and J 5 bases short, with 12 bases between. This CDR3 has 11 amino acids. CDR1 MNHNY and CDR2 SVGAGI come from the germline V gene (reference sequence). The DNA of the CDR3 is TGTGCCACCACCGCGGCAAACGAGCAGTACTTC. Translated, it gives CATTAANEQYF.